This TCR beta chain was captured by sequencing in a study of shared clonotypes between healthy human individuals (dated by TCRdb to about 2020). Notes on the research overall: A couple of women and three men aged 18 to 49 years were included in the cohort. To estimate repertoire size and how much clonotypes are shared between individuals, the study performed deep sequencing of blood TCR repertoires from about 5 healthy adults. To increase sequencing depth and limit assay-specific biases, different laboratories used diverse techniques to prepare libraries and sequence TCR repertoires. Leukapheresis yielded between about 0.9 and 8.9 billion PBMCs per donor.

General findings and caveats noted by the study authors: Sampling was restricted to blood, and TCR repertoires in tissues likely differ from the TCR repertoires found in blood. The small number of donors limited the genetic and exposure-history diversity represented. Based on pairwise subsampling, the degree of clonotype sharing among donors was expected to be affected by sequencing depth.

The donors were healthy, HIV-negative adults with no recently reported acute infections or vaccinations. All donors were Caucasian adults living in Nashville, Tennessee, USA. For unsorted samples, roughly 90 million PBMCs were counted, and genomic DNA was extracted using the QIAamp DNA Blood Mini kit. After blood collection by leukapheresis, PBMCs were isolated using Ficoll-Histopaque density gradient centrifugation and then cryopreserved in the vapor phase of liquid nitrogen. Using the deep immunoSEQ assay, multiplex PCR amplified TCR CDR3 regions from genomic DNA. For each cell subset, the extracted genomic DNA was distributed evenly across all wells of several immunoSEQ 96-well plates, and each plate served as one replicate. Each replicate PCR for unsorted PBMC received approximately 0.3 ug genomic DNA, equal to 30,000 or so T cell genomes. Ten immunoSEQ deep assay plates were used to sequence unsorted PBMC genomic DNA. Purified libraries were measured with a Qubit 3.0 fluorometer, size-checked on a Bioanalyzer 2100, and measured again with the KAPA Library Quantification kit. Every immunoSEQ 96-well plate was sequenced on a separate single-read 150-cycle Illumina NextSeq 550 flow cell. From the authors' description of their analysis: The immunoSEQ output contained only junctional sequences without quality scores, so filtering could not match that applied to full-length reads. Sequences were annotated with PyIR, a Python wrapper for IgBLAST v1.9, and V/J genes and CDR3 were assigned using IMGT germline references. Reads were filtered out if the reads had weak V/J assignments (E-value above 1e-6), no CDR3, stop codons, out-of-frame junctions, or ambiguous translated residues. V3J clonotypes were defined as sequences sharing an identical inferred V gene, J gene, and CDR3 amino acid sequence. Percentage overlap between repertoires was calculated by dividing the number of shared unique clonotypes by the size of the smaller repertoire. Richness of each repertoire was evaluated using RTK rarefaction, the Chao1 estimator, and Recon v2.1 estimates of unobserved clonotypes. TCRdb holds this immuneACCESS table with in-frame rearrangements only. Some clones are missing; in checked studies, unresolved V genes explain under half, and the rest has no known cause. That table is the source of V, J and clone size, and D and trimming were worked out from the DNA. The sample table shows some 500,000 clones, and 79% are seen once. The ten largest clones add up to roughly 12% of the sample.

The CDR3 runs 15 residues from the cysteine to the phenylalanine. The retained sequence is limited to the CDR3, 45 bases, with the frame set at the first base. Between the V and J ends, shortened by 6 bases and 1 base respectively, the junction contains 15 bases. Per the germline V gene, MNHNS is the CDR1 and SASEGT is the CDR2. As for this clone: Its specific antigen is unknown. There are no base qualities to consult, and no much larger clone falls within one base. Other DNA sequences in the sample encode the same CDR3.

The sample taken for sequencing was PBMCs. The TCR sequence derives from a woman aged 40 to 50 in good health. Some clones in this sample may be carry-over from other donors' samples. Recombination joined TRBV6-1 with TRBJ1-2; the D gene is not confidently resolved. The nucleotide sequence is TGTGCCAGCAGCTTACAGTCGGGGAATAACTATGGCTACACCTTC. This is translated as CASSLQSGNNYGYTF.